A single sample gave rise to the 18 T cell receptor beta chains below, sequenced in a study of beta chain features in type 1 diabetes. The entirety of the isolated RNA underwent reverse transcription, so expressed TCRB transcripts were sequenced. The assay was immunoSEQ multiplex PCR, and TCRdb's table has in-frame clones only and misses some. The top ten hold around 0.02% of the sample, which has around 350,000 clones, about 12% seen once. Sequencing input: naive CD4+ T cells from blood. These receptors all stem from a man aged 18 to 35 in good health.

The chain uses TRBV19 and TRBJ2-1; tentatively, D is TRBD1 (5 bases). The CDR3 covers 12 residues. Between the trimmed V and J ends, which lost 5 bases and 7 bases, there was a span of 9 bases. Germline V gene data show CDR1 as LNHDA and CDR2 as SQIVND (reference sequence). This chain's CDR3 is CASSPDRNEQFF. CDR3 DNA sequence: TGTGCCAGTAGTCCAGACAGAAATGAGCAGTTCTTC.

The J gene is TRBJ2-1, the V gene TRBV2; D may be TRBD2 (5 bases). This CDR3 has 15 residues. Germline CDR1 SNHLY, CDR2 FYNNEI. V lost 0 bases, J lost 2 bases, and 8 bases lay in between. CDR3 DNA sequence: TGTGCCAGCAGTGAAGCAACGGGGACCTACAATGAGCAGTTCTTC. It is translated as CASSEATGTYNEQFF.

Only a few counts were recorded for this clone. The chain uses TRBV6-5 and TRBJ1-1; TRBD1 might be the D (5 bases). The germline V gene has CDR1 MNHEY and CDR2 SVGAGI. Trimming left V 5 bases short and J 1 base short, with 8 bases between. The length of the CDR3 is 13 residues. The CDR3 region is CASSRGENTEAFF. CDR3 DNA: TGTGCCAGCAGTCGGGGGGAGAACACTGAAGCTTTCTTT.

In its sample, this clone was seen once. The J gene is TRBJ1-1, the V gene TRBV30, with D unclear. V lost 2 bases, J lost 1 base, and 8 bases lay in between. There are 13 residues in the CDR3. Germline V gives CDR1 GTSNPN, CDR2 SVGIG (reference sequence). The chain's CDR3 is CAWSTAGNTEAFF. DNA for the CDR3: TGTGCCTGGAGTACGGCAGGGAACACTGAAGCTTTCTTT.

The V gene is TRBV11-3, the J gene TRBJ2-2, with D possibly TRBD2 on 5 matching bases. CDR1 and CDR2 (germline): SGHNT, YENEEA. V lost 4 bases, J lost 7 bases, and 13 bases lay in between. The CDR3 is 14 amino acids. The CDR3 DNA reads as TGTGCCAGCAGCTGGACCAGCGAGGGCGGGGAGCTGTTTTTT. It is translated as CASSWTSEGGELFF.

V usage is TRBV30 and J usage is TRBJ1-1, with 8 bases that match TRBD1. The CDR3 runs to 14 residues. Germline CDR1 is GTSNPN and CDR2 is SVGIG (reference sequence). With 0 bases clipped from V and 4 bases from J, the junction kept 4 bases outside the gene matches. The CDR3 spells CAWSVTGGATEAFF. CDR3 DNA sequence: TGTGCCTGGAGTGTAACAGGGGGAGCCACTGAAGCTTTCTTT. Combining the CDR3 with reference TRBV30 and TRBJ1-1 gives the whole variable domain SQTIHQWPATLVQPVGSPLSLECTVEGTSNPNLYWYRQAAGRGLQLLFYSVGIGQISSEVPQNLSASRPQDRQFILSSKKLLLSDSGFYLCAWSVTGGATEAFFGQGTRLTVV.

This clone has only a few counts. This chain's CDR3 is CASSGSTNQPQHF. The DNA of the CDR3 is TGTGCCAGCAGCGGTAGCACCAATCAGCCCCAGCATTTT. The rearrangement joins TRBV7-2 to TRBJ1-5; D call uncertain. The CDR3 is 13 amino acids. V lost 5 bases and J lost 3, with 8 bases in between. Looked up from germline, CDR1 is SGHTA and CDR2 is FQGNSA. The complete variable domain, with remaining parts taken from reference TRBV7-2 and TRBJ1-5, reads GAGVSQSPSNKVTEKGKDVELRCDPISGHTALYWYRQSLGQGLEFLIYFQGNSAPDKSGLPSDRFSAERTGGSVSTLTIQRTQQEDSAVYLCASSGSTNQPQHFGDGTRLSIL.

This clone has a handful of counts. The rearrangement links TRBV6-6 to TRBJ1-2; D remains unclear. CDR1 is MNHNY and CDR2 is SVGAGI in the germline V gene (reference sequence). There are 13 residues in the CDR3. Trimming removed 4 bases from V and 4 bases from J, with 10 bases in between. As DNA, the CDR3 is TGTGCCAGCAGTTCTGGCGGTGTCTATGGCTACACCTTC. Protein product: CASSSGGVYGYTF.

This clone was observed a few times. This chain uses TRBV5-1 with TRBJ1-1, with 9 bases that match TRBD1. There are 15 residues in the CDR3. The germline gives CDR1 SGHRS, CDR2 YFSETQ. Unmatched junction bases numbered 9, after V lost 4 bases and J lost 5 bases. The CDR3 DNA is TGCGCCAGCAGCAGGCAGGACAGGGGAGGAACTGAAGCTTTCTTT. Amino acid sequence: CASSRQDRGGTEAFF.

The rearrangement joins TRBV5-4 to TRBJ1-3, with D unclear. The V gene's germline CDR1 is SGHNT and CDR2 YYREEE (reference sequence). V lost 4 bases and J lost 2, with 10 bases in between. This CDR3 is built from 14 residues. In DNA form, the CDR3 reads TGTGCCAGCAGCCTCGGGTGGGCTGGAAACACCATATATTTT. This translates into CASSLGWAGNTIYF.

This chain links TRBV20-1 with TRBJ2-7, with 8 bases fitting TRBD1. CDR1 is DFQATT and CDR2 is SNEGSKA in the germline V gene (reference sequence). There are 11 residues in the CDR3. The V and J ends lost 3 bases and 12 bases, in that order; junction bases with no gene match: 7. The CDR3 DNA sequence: TGCAGTGCTAGCGGACAGGGAGGCGCGTACTTC. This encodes CSASGQGGAYF.

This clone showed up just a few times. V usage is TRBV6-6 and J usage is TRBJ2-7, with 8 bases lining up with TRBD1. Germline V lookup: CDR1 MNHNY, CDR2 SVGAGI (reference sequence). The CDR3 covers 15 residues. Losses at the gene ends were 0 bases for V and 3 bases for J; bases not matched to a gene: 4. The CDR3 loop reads CASSYSQGANYEQYF. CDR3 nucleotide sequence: TGTGCCAGCAGTTACTCCCAGGGGGCTAACTACGAGCAGTACTTC.

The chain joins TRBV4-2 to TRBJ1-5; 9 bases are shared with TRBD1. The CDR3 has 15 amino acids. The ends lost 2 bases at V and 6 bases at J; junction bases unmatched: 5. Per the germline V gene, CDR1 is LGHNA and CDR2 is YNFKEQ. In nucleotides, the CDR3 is TGTGCCAGCAGCCAACGACAGGGGGTGGGTCAGCCCCAGCATTTT. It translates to CASSQRQGVGQPQHF.

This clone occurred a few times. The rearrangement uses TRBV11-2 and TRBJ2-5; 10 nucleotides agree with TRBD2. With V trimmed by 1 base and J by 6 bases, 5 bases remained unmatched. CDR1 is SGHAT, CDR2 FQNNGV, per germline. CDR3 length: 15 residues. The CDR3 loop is CASSLGASGGQTQYF. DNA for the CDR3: TGTGCCAGCAGCTTAGGGGCTAGCGGGGGACAGACCCAGTACTTC. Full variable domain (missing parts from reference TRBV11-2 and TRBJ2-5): EAGVAQSPRYKIIEKRQSVAFWCNPISGHATLYWYQQILGQGPKLLIQFQNNGVVDDSQLPKDRFSAERLKGVDSTLKIQPAKLEDSAVYLCASSLGASGGQTQYFGPGTRLLVL.

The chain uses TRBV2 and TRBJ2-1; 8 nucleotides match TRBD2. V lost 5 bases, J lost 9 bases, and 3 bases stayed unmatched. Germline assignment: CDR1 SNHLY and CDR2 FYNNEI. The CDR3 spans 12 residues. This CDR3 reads CASSQSGSEQFF. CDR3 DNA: TGTGCCAGCAGTCAAAGCGGGAGTGAGCAGTTCTTC.

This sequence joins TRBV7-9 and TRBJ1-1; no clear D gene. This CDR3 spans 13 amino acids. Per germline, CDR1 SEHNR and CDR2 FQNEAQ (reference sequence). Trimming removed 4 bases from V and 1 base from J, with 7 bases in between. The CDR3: CASSSFWNTEAFF. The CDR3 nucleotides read TGTGCCAGCAGCTCCTTTTGGAACACTGAAGCTTTCTTT.

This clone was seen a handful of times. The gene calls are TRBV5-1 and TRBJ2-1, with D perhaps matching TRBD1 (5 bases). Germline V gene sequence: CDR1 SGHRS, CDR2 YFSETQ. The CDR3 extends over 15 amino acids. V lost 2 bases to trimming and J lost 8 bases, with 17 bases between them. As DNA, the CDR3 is TGCGCCAGCAGCTTATCAGGGTCGGGTGTACATGAGCAGTTCTTC. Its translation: CASSLSGSGVHEQFF. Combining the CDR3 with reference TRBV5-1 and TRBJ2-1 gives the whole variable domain KAGVTQTPRYLIKTRGQQVTLSCSPISGHRSVSWYQQTPGQGLQFLFEYFSETQRNKGNFPGRFSGRQFSNSRSEMNVSTLELGDSALYLCASSLSGSGVHEQFFGPGTRLTVL.

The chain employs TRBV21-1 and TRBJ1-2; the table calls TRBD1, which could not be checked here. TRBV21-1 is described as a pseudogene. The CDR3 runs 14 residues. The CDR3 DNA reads TGTGCCAGCCGAACGGACAGGTTTAGTGATGGCTACACCTTC. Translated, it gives CASRTDRFSDGYTF.